These 27 T cell receptor beta chains originate from one sample sequenced in a study of blood T cell repertoires in COVID-19 (dated by TCRdb to 2020 to 2022). The library was produced with the immunoSEQ multiplex PCR assay. The clones in this table, taken by TCRdb from immuneACCESS, are in-frame only. Not every clone is retained; where verified, under half of the shortfall comes from an unresolved V gene, and the cause of the rest is unknown. The sample table holds about 35,000 clones, of which about 89% were seen once. The ten largest make up roughly 2% of the sample. The sample taken for sequencing was peripheral blood. The origin of the receptors is a man over 45 with active COVID-19.

The chain couples TRBV5-4 to TRBJ2-7; perhaps TRBD2 as D (6 bases). Germline values: CDR1 SGHNT, CDR2 YYREEE (reference sequence). The V and J ends lost 1 base and 2 bases respectively, with 16 bases between them. This CDR3 comprises 16 residues. The CDR3 sequence is CASSLRGGDAAYEQYF. In DNA form, the CDR3 reads TGTGCCAGCAGCTTGAGAGGAGGGGACGCCGCCTACGAGCAGTACTTC.

The rearrangement uses TRBV9 and TRBJ1-1; perhaps TRBD1 as D (5 bases). There are 15 residues in the CDR3. V gave up 3 bases and J gave up 11 bases, with 23 bases separating them. Per germline, CDR1 SGDLS and CDR2 YYNGEE. CDR3 residues: CASSGSQVGALKAFF. CDR3 sequence (DNA): TGTGCCAGCAGCGGATCACAGGTTGGGGCCTTGAAGGCTTTCTTT.

This clone was detected once. V gene TRBV24-1 combines with J gene TRBJ2-2; the D gene is possibly TRBD2 (6 bases). This CDR3 is built from 17 residues. The V and J ends lost 4 bases and 5 bases respectively, with 19 bases between them. The germline V gene has CDR1 KGHDR and CDR2 SFDVKD. This CDR3 is CATSDGPGTGRTGELFF. CDR3 DNA sequence: TGTGCCACCAGTGACGGTCCCGGGACGGGGAGGACCGGGGAGCTGTTTTTT.

This clone appeared a single time. This chain joins TRBV4-2 and TRBJ1-1; 9 bases line up with TRBD1. The CDR3 is 16 residues long. Trimming cost V 7 bases and J 1 base; bases outside gene matches: 10. CDR1 and CDR2 from the germline V gene are LGHNA and YNFKEQ. The CDR3 DNA reads as TGTGCCAGCACCCAGCGGGACAGGGACCCGAACACTGAAGCTTTCTTT. Translating it yields CASTQRDRDPNTEAFF.

The chain recombines TRBV10-3 with TRBJ1-2; D uncertain. V was cut by 0 bases and J by 8 bases, with 10 bases left in between. The CDR3 extends over 13 amino acids. Germline-derived CDR1 and CDR2 are ENHRY and SYGVKD. The DNA of the CDR3 is TGTGCCATCAGTGAGTCGACTAGGGAAGGCTACACCTTC. Translated: CAISESTREGYTF.

The CDR3 coding sequence is TGTGCCAGCAGCTTGGACGGCGGGGTAGGTAATTCACCCCTCCACTTT. This encodes CASSLDGGVGNSPLHF. The chain has TRBV5-6 and TRBJ1-6; unclear D gene. The V and J ends lost 0 bases and 6 bases respectively, with 13 bases between them. CDR1 SGHDT and CDR2 YYEEEE come from the germline V gene. This CDR3 is 16 amino acids long.

The gene calls are TRBV5-4 and TRBJ2-1, with TRBD2 as a possible D gene (6 bases). The CDR3 runs 17 residues. V was pared by 0 bases and J by 7 bases, with 20 bases between. Looked up from germline, CDR1 is SGHNT and CDR2 is YYREEE (reference sequence). The CDR3 protein is CASSLGVAVDYGNEQFF. CDR3 nucleotides: TGTGCCAGCAGCTTGGGGGTAGCGGTAGACTATGGGAATGAGCAGTTCTTC.

The chain has TRBV9 and TRBJ2-2, with 7 bases fitting TRBD1. CDR1 and CDR2 from the germline V gene are SGDLS and YYNGEE. The CDR3 has 16 residues. J lost 6 bases, V lost 7 bases, and 15 bases had no gene match. CDR3 coding DNA: TGTGCCAGCGGGGATAGACAGGGTGGTTTTGCCGGGGAGCTGTTTTTT. This encodes CASGDRQGGFAGELFF.

The chain combines TRBV2 with TRBJ2-3; tentatively, D is TRBD2 (6 bases). CDR3 length: 15 residues. Germline CDR1 is SNHLY and CDR2 is FYNNEI. Trimming took off 5 bases at V and 0 bases at J, with 12 bases between the two ends. The CDR3 protein is CASSITEGSTDTQYF. Written as DNA, the CDR3 is TGTGCCAGCAGTATCACGGAGGGTAGCACAGATACGCAGTATTTT.

This chain links TRBV7-8 with TRBJ2-7, with a weak D call TRBD2 (6 bases). Trimming cost V 5 bases and J 1 base, with 15 bases left between them. The CDR3 sequence is 15 residues long. CDR1 and CDR2 (germline): SGHVS, FQNEAQ. The CDR3 region is CASSGRYGPSYEQYF. CDR3 coding DNA: TGTGCCAGCAGCGGGAGGTATGGGCCATCCTACGAGCAGTACTTC.

This clone was seen just once. The sample has other DNA sequences that encode this CDR3 too. This chain connects TRBV27 to TRBJ2-2; D perhaps matches TRBD1 (5 bases). Deletions cut 6 bases from V and 1 base from J, with 9 bases between. This CDR3 spans 14 amino acids. Germline values: CDR1 MNHEY, CDR2 SMNVEV (reference sequence). This chain's CDR3 is CASRQGRNTGELFF. In nucleotides, the CDR3 is TGTGCCAGCAGGCAGGGTCGGAACACCGGGGAGCTGTTTTTT.

The chain has TRBV5-4 and TRBJ2-2, with 7 bases identical to TRBD1. V shed 4 bases and J 5 bases; nucleotides not matched to a gene: 5. CDR3 length: 14 residues. Germline-derived CDR1 and CDR2 are SGHNT and YYREEE (reference sequence). The CDR3 loop is CASSRGQETGELFF. The CDR3 DNA sequence: TGTGCCAGCAGCCGAGGACAGGAGACCGGGGAGCTGTTTTTT.

The chain uses TRBV5-1 and TRBJ2-5; a possible D gene is TRBD1 (5 bases). Trimming left V 1 base short and J 5 bases short, with 12 bases between. The CDR3 consists of 14 residues. CDR1 and CDR2 from the germline V gene are SGHRS and YFSETQ. The CDR3 spells CASSLSQGTETQYF. The CDR3 nucleotides read TGCGCCAGCAGCTTGTCCCAGGGCACGGAGACCCAGTACTTC.

The V gene is TRBV5-1, the J gene TRBJ2-1; the D gene is possibly TRBD2 (5 bases). Germline values: CDR1 SGHRS, CDR2 YFSETQ. CDR3 length: 15 residues. V was shortened by 2 bases and J by 2 bases, with 11 bases between the two germline ends. CDR3 sequence (DNA): TGCGCCAGCAGCTTCGGAGCGGAGGCCTACAATGAGCAGTTCTTC. The encoded protein is CASSFGAEAYNEQFF.

The chain carries TRBV5-1 and TRBJ1-4, with TRBD1 matching 8 bases. The CDR3 consists of 15 residues. Trimming removed 3 bases from V and 0 bases from J; junction bases left unmatched: 1. The germline gives CDR1 SGHRS, CDR2 YFSETQ. The CDR3 DNA follows: TGCGCCAGCAGCTCACAGGGGGCAACTAATGAAAAACTGTTTTTT. It is translated as CASSSQGATNEKLFF.

The chain has TRBV11-3 and TRBJ2-7, with a tentative D call TRBD2 (6 bases). The germline V and J ends were trimmed by 5 bases and 7 bases, with 18 bases remaining between them. Germline V gives CDR1 SGHNT, CDR2 YENEEA. The CDR3 runs to 14 residues. The CDR3 protein is CASSHSGEAEEQYF. In nucleotides, the CDR3 is TGTGCCAGCAGCCACTCCGGGGAGGCGGAGGAGCAGTACTTC.

The genes are TRBV5-6 and TRBJ1-1; D perhaps matches TRBD1 (5 bases). The CDR3 extends over 13 amino acids. Germline assignment: CDR1 SGHDT and CDR2 YYEEEE. The V gene lost 2 bases and the J gene lost 6 bases, with 11 bases spanning the gap. This CDR3 reads CASSLNVRAEAFF. DNA of the CDR3: TGTGCCAGCAGCTTAAATGTCAGGGCTGAAGCTTTCTTT.

This chain uses TRBV29-1 with TRBJ2-7; D is perhaps TRBD1 (5 bases). V was cut by 6 bases and J by 0 bases, with 9 bases left in between. In germline, CDR1 is SQVTM, CDR2 ANQGSEA. The CDR3 length is 12 residues. This chain's CDR3 is CSVRQSSYEQYF. CDR3 nucleotide sequence: TGCAGCGTCCGACAGAGCTCCTACGAGCAGTACTTC.

V usage is TRBV5-1 and J usage is TRBJ2-3; no definite D call. CDR3 length: 16 residues. Trimming shortened V by 3 bases and J by 4 bases, and 18 bases separated the two germline ends. Germline V gene data show CDR1 as SGHRS and CDR2 as YFSETQ. CDR3 nucleotides: TGCGCCAGCAGCTACGGAGCGAGTATAAACGCAGATACGCAGTATTTT. Its protein product is CASSYGASINADTQYF.

The V gene is TRBV12-5, the J gene TRBJ1-3; possibly TRBD1 for D (6 bases). Trimming removed 3 bases at V and 0 bases at J, with 6 bases between. Germline CDR1 LGHNT, CDR2 FRNRAP. This CDR3 is 14 amino acids long. CDR3 DNA sequence: TGTGCTAGTGGTTTACAGGGCTCTGGAAACACCATATATTTT. Its translation is CASGLQGSGNTIYF.

This clone is a singleton in its sample. The V and J genes are TRBV3-1 (or the pseudogene TRBV3-2) and TRBJ2-2; 8 bases align to TRBD2. Trimming at V came to 2 bases and at J to 4 bases, leaving 3 bases not matched to a gene. In germline, CDR1 is LGHDT, CDR2 YNNKEL (reference sequence). This CDR3 region has 15 residues. The CDR3 bases are TGTGCCAGCAGCCAAAGCGGGAGTTTCACCGGGGAGCTGTTTTTT. Translation: CASSQSGSFTGELFF.

V and J are TRBV27 and TRBJ2-5; 9 bases agree with TRBD2. V lost 3 bases, J lost 5 bases, and 10 bases stayed unmatched. This CDR3 is 16 amino acids long. CDR1 is MNHEY, CDR2 SMNVEV, per germline (reference sequence). The CDR3 bases are TGTGCCAGCAGTTTGATGACGGCGGGGGGGCCGGAGACCCAGTACTTC. Encoded protein: CASSLMTAGGPETQYF.

The chain recombines TRBV10-3 with TRBJ1-2, with D maybe TRBD1 (6 bases). The germline V gene has CDR1 ENHRY and CDR2 SYGVKD. The V end lost 5 bases, the J end lost 6 bases, and 13 bases lay between the germline ends. The CDR3 extends over 13 amino acids. DNA for the CDR3: TGTGCCATCAGTCCACAGACAGGAGATGGCTACACCTTC. This gives the protein CAISPQTGDGYTF.

This clone occurred a few times. The DNA for the CDR3 is TGTGCCAGCAGCTCCACAGGGCAAGGTCAGCCCCAGCATTTT. Its protein is CASSSTGQGQPQHF. The chain has TRBV3-1 (or the pseudogene TRBV3-2) and TRBJ1-5; possible D gene TRBD1, 6 bases. Germline V gene lookup returns CDR1 LGHDT and CDR2 YNNKEL (reference sequence). The CDR3 length is 14 residues. The V gene lost 5 bases and the J gene lost 6 bases, with 14 bases spanning the gap.

The CDR3 DNA reads as TGTGCCAGCAGCTTAGGGTCCGGGGGTCACACCATATATTTT. Amino acid sequence: CASSLGSGGHTIYF. The J gene is TRBJ1-3, the V gene TRBV11-2, with a weak D call TRBD1 (5 bases). The ends were cut back, 1 base at V and 8 bases at J, with 12 bases in the middle. There are 14 residues in the CDR3. Germline V gene lookup returns CDR1 SGHAT and CDR2 FQNNGV. The full variable domain, with the rest looked up from reference TRBV11-2 and TRBJ1-3, is EAGVAQSPRYKIIEKRQSVAFWCNPISGHATLYWYQQILGQGPKLLIQFQNNGVVDDSQLPKDRFSAERLKGVDSTLKIQPAKLEDSAVYLCASSLGSGGHTIYFGEGSWLTVV.

This chain uses TRBV2 with TRBJ1-2; D might be TRBD1 (5 bases). Germline assignment: CDR1 SNHLY and CDR2 FYNNEI. The CDR3 runs to 16 residues. The V gene lost 2 bases and the J gene lost 3 bases, with 16 bases spanning the gap. CDR3 coding DNA: TGTGCCAGCAGTGAAATTTCAGGGAGGGGATACTATGGCTACACCTTC. As protein: CASSEISGRGYYGYTF. The whole variable domain, filled in from reference TRBV2 and TRBJ1-2, reads EPEVTQTPSHQVTQMGQEVILRCVPISNHLYFYWYRQILGQKVEFLVSFYNNEISEKSEIFDDQFSVERPDGSNFTLKIRSTKLEDSAMYFCASSEISGRGYYGYTFGSGTRLTVV.

The J gene is TRBJ2-5, the V gene TRBV30; 7 nucleotides align to TRBD2. Germline CDR1 reads GTSNPN; CDR2 reads SVGIG (reference sequence). The CDR3 has 16 residues. Germline trimming cut 0 bases from V and 5 bases from J; bases unmatched to any gene: 12. The CDR3 DNA sequence: TGTGCCTGGAGTGTAGCGGGACGGGGAATTGGGGAGACCCAGTACTTC. Protein product: CAWSVAGRGIGETQYF.